The sequence of this T cell receptor (beta chain) was determined in a study of blood T cell repertoires in COVID-19. Study background: PBMCs, B-cell-depleted T cells, or T cells provided the cDNA or gDNA that made up the material.

V lost 0 bases, J lost 7 bases, and 17 bases lay in between. Germline V lookup: CDR1 SGHRS, CDR2 YFSETQ. The CDR3 covers 17 residues. Clones were sequenced by immunoSEQ multiplex PCR, and TCRdb holds only the in-frame ones, with some missing. The table has around 200,000 clones, approximately 90% seen once. The source is a man in his thirties or forties who had recovered from COVID-19. Sequenced material: PBMCs or T cells enriched from blood (not recorded which). The chain joins TRBV5-1 to TRBJ1-6; D is possibly TRBD1 (6 bases). Here the CDR3 reads CASSLGAGANQNSPLHF. The CDR3 region has the DNA TGCGCCAGCAGCTTGGGTGCGGGGGCGAATCAAAATTCACCCCTCCACTTT.